These 30 T cell receptor beta chains came from one sample sequenced in a study of T cells in Graves' hyperthyroidism and ophthalmopathy. The investigators amplified TCR beta CDR3 regions from RNA transcripts. HTBI primers were used for first-round RT-PCR of the TCR CDR3. TCRdb recomputed calls from the multiplex PCR reads with MiXCR, one row per CDR3 protein. The sample holds fewer than 550,000 distinct CDR3 sequences, about 24% seen once. Sequencing was performed on blood. The receptors were sampled from a woman younger than 45 with Graves' ophthalmopathy.

The genes are TRBV7-3 and TRBJ1-4; D gene uncertain. The CDR3 runs 16 residues. With 1 base removed from V and 4 bases from J, the gap between germline ends came to 13 bases. CDR1 is SGHTA and CDR2 is FQGTGA in the germline V gene. The CDR3 spells CASSLNGGTRNEKLFF. DNA of the CDR3: TGTGCCAGCAGCTTAAACGGCGGCACACGTAATGAAAAACTGTTTTTT.

The chain links TRBV28 to TRBJ2-5; TRBD2 matches at 10 bases. Germline assignment: CDR1 MDHEN and CDR2 SYDVKM. This CDR3 spans 16 amino acids. Germline trimming cut 7 bases from V and 5 bases from J; bases unmatched to any gene: 13. In nucleotides, the CDR3 is TGTGCCAGCATTCAGACTAGCGGGTCCGAGATGGAGACCCAGTACTTC. Protein sequence: CASIQTSGSEMETQYF.

This clonotype was seen once. The chain has TRBV10-3 and TRBJ2-5, with D perhaps matching TRBD2 (5 bases). CDR3 size: 14 residues. Germline CDR1 and CDR2: ENHRY and SYGVKD. With 6 bases removed from V and 5 bases from J, the gap between germline ends came to 16 bases. The CDR3, as DNA: TGTGCCATCAGCGCGGGTGGGCCGGGGGAGACCCAGTACTTC. Its translation: CAISAGGPGETQYF.

This clonotype was detected many times. The chain combines TRBV28 with TRBJ1-2, with no clear D. The CDR3 length is 14 residues. Germline CDR1 reads MDHEN; CDR2 reads SYDVKM. V gave up 5 bases and J gave up 2 bases, with 12 bases separating them. CDR3 nucleotide sequence: TGTGCCAGCAGTCCACAAATCTCAAACTATGGCTACACCTTC. Residues: CASSPQISNYGYTF.

This clonotype was seen ten or more times. The chain carries TRBV7-6 and TRBJ2-7; D remains ambiguous. The germline CDR1 and CDR2 sequences are SGHVS and FNYEAQ. V lost 5 bases to trimming and J lost 5 bases, with 19 bases between them. The CDR3 loop spans 15 amino acids. The CDR3 is CASSQEVGSLHEQYF. DNA of the CDR3: TGTGCCAGCAGCCAAGAGGTAGGGTCGTTGCACGAGCAGTACTTC.

CDR3 protein: CSVNPGQGIAYYTF. Here the CDR3 DNA reads TGCAGCGTGAACCCGGGACAGGGGATTGCTTACTACACCTTC. This chain joins TRBV29-1 and TRBJ1-2; 10 bases are shared with TRBD1. With 6 bases clipped from V and 10 bases from J, the junction kept 14 bases outside the gene matches. CDR3 length equals 14 residues. Germline assignment: CDR1 SQVTM and CDR2 ANQGSEA.

This clonotype came up once. The chain recombines TRBV2 with TRBJ1-5; 8 bases are shared with TRBD1. Looked up from germline, CDR1 is SNHLY and CDR2 is FYNNEI. The CDR3 is 14 amino acids. V lost 9 bases and J lost 3; bases outside the gene matches: 7. Here the CDR3 reads CASREDRANQPQHF. CDR3 nucleotide sequence: TGTGCCAGTCGGGAGGACAGGGCCAATCAGCCCCAGCATTTT.

The chain links TRBV30 to TRBJ2-7; D may be TRBD1 or TRBD2 (6 bases each). Trimming removed 2 bases from V and 1 base from J, with 12 bases in between. CDR3 size: 14 residues. Germline V lookup: CDR1 GTSNPN, CDR2 SVGIG (reference sequence). CDR3 sequence reads: CAWSMGGASYEQYF. CDR3 in DNA: TGTGCCTGGAGTATGGGGGGCGCATCCTACGAGCAGTACTTC.

This clonotype showed up many times. This rearrangement joins TRBV6-2 or TRBV6-3 to TRBJ2-7, with TRBD1 matching over 7 bases. CDR1 and CDR2 from the germline V gene are MNHEY and SVGEGT. Trimming at V came to 6 bases and at J to 3 bases, leaving 8 bases not matched to a gene. CDR3 size: 14 residues. CDR3 nucleotide sequence: TGTGCCAGCAGGGGTGGACAGGCTTACTACGAGCAGTACTTC. Protein: CASRGGQAYYEQYF.

This clonotype was observed once. The V call is TRBV11-2, the J call TRBJ1-6; D gene ambiguous. Germline V gives CDR1 SGHAT, CDR2 FQNNGV. The CDR3 runs 16 residues. Trimming left V 5 bases short and J 5 bases short, with 16 bases between. The CDR3 sequence is CASSHRSPTNNSPLHF. For the CDR3, the DNA is TGTGCCAGCAGCCATCGGAGTCCCACCAATAATTCACCCCTCCACTTT. The full variable domain, rest sourced from reference TRBV11-2 and TRBJ1-6, is EAGVAQSPRYKIIEKRQSVAFWCNPISGHATLYWYQQILGQGPKLLIQFQNNGVVDDSQLPKDRFSAERLKGVDSTLKIQPAKLEDSAVYLCASSHRSPTNNSPLHFGNGTRLTVT.

This clonotype has more than one count but fewer than ten. The V gene is TRBV2, the J gene TRBJ1-5; D not certain. The CDR3 runs to 14 residues. V was pared by 5 bases and J by 6 bases, with 14 bases between. The germline V gene encodes CDR1 SNHLY and CDR2 FYNNEI. CDR3 region: CASSIQRASQPQHF. CDR3 nucleotides: TGTGCCAGCAGTATACAGAGGGCGAGTCAGCCCCAGCATTTT.

The V and J genes are TRBV11-2 and TRBJ2-5; TRBD1 matches 7 bases. V was clipped by 4 bases and J by 5 bases; unmatched bases: 7. Germline CDR1 and CDR2: SGHAT and FQNNGV. This CDR3 has 14 amino acids. The CDR3 sequence: CASSSQGYRETQYF. For the CDR3, the DNA is TGTGCCAGCAGCTCACAGGGGTATCGGGAGACCCAGTACTTC. Full variable domain (missing parts from reference TRBV11-2 and TRBJ2-5): EAGVAQSPRYKIIEKRQSVAFWCNPISGHATLYWYQQILGQGPKLLIQFQNNGVVDDSQLPKDRFSAERLKGVDSTLKIQPAKLEDSAVYLCASSSQGYRETQYFGPGTRLLVL.

This chain connects TRBV27 to TRBJ2-7, with 11 nucleotides matching TRBD1. Germline CDR1 MNHEY, CDR2 SMNVEV (reference sequence). The CDR3 extends over 16 amino acids. Trimming took 8 bases from V and 5 from J; bases not matched to a gene: 14. CDR3 loop: CASLRLGQGDLHEQYF. The CDR3 DNA reads TGTGCCAGCCTGAGATTGGGACAGGGGGACCTACACGAGCAGTACTTC.

For this clonotype: A much larger clone is a single base away; this may be a read error. Here the CDR3 omits its conserved ending phenylalanine or tryptophan, so a read error is the likely source. V and J are TRBV6-1 and TRBJ1-1; tentatively, D is TRBD1 (5 bases). V was shortened by 4 bases and J by 6 bases, with 9 bases between the two germline ends. Germline V gives CDR1 MNHNS, CDR2 SASEGT. CDR3 size: 12 residues. The chain's CDR3 is CASSADNSEAFY. The DNA of the CDR3 is TGTGCCAGCAGTGCGGACAACTCTGAAGCTTTCTAT.

In its sample, this clonotype was seen many times. V is TRBV7-9 and J is TRBJ2-7; D uncertain. Germline V CDR1 and CDR2: SEHNR, FQNEAQ (reference sequence). V was pared by 4 bases and J by 2 bases, with 12 bases between. The CDR3 is made up of 14 amino acids. The CDR3: CASSWGSLAYEQYF. CDR3 nucleotides: TGTGCCAGCAGCTGGGGTTCACTTGCCTACGAGCAGTACTTC. Drawing the rest from reference TRBV7-9 and TRBJ2-7, the complete variable domain is DTGVSQNPRHKITKRGQNVTFRCDPISEHNRLYWYRQTLGQGPEFLTYFQNEAQLEKSRLLSDRFSAERPKGSFSTLEIQRTEQGDSAMYLCASSWGSLAYEQYFGPGTRLTVT.

The chain has TRBV6-2 or TRBV6-3 and TRBJ1-1; 10 bases match TRBD1. Germline lookup yields CDR1 MNHEY and CDR2 SVGEGT. J lost 4 bases, V lost 5 bases, and 22 bases had no gene match. This CDR3 comprises 20 residues. The CDR3 bases are TGTGCCAGCAGTAATGTTCCGGGACAGGGGTTGTACTATGGTGGCACTGAAGCTTTCTTT. As protein: CASSNVPGQGLYYGGTEAFF.

This clonotype was observed at least ten times. This rearrangement joins TRBV2 to TRBJ1-5; D might be TRBD1 (5 bases). V was cut by 0 bases and J by 2 bases, with 11 bases left in between. Germline CDR1 and CDR2: SNHLY and FYNNEI. The CDR3 length is 16 residues. CDR3 nucleotides: TGTGCCAGCAGTGAAGCGCCGACAGTGGGCAATCAGCCCCAGCATTTT. Protein: CASSEAPTVGNQPQHF.

This clonotype was counted many times. The CDR3 is CASSSDSRADEQYF. CDR3 DNA: TGCGCCAGCAGCTCGGACAGCCGCGCCGACGAGCAGTACTTC. The chain carries TRBV5-1 and TRBJ2-7; tentative D call: TRBD1 (6 bases). Germline V lookup: CDR1 SGHRS, CDR2 YFSETQ. The CDR3 spans 14 residues. V gave up 3 bases and J gave up 5 bases, with 15 bases separating them. The full variable domain, in which reference TRBV5-1 and TRBJ2-7 provide the parts outside the CDR3, is KAGVTQTPRYLIKTRGQQVTLSCSPISGHRSVSWYQQTPGQGLQFLFEYFSETQRNKGNFPGRFSGRQFSNSRSEMNVSTLELGDSALYLCASSSDSRADEQYFGPGTRLTVT.

This clonotype was seen at least ten times. The chain couples TRBV9 to TRBJ2-6, with D hard to call. The V end lost 5 bases, the J end lost 1 base, and 4 bases lay between the germline ends. Germline CDR1 SGDLS, CDR2 YYNGEE. The CDR3 loop spans 13 amino acids. The CDR3 coding sequence is TGTGCCAGCAGAAGTTCTGGGGCCAACGTCCTGACTTTC. Its translation is CASRSSGANVLTF.

This clonotype was counted ten times or more. The rearrangement joins TRBV9 to TRBJ1-2; 8 bases match TRBD1. J lost 4 bases, V lost 3 bases, and 5 bases had no gene match. The CDR3 covers 14 residues. Germline V gene sequence: CDR1 SGDLS, CDR2 YYNGEE. Here the CDR3 reads CASSDTGGSYGYTF. The CDR3 bases are TGTGCCAGCAGCGATACAGGGGGGAGCTATGGCTACACCTTC.

The chain links TRBV11-2 to TRBJ2-7; D remains ambiguous. CDR1 is SGHAT, CDR2 FQNNGV, per germline. V lost 4 bases and J lost 0, with 13 bases in between. The CDR3 has 15 residues. This chain's CDR3 is CASSSWVGLSYEQYF. The CDR3 DNA follows: TGTGCCAGCAGCTCATGGGTGGGCCTCTCCTACGAGCAGTACTTC.

This chain joins TRBV5-1 and TRBJ2-6; D is unresolved. The CDR3 has 17 residues. The V and J ends lost 0 bases and 0 bases respectively, with 10 bases between them. Per germline, CDR1 SGHRS and CDR2 YFSETQ. DNA of the CDR3: TGCGCCAGCAGCTTGGGTTCCCGCAGCTCTGGGGCCAACGTCCTGACTTTC. It specifies CASSLGSRSSGANVLTF.

There are many counts of this clonotype. The chain links TRBV20-1 to TRBJ2-7; the D gene could be TRBD1 or TRBD2 (5 bases each). Per germline, CDR1 DFQATT and CDR2 SNEGSKA (reference sequence). The CDR3 is 15 amino acids. Trimming took off 3 bases at V and 0 bases at J, with 15 bases between the two ends. CDR3 region: CSARDPRGLSYEQYF. The CDR3 DNA reads TGCAGTGCTAGGGATCCCCGGGGCCTCTCCTACGAGCAGTACTTC.

Of note for this clonotype: This sequence may be a read error, since a much larger clone differs from it by one base. This is likely a read error, given that the CDR3 carries no conserved phenylalanine or tryptophan at its end. The chain links TRBV2 to TRBJ1-1; D is ambiguous. V was trimmed by 8 bases and J by 1 base, leaving 11 bases between them. The V gene's germline CDR1 is SNHLY and CDR2 FYNNEI. This CDR3 comprises 13 residues. The CDR3: CASSSHWNTEAFL. The CDR3 DNA reads TGTGCCAGCTCCAGTCATTGGAACACTGAAGCTTTCCTT.

This clonotype was seen just once. The chain employs TRBV12-5 and TRBJ2-7, with TRBD2 as a possible D gene (7 bases). The CDR3 runs 17 residues. V lost 3 bases, J lost 5 bases, and 23 bases lay in between. Germline lookup yields CDR1 LGHNT and CDR2 FRNRAP. Here the CDR3 reads CASGFPAGRGADDEQYF. CDR3 nucleotides: TGTGCTAGTGGTTTCCCCGCCGGTCGGGGGGCAGACGACGAGCAGTACTTC.

This clonotype has ten or more counts. The V call is TRBV2, the J call TRBJ1-5; D uncertain. Trimming removed 0 bases from V and 3 bases from J, with 15 bases in between. Germline V gives CDR1 SNHLY, CDR2 FYNNEI. The CDR3 loop spans 17 amino acids. The CDR3 region has the DNA TGTGCCAGCAGTGAAGCGCTTGGAGGGCCCGACAATCAGCCCCAGCATTTT. Encoded protein: CASSEALGGPDNQPQHF.

Only one count was recorded for this clonotype. An end of the junction differs from the germline gene, which may be a read error. V is TRBV2 and J is TRBJ2-5, with TRBD2 as a possible D gene (6 bases). Germline V gene data show CDR1 as SNHLY and CDR2 as FYNNEI. The CDR3 is 14 residues long. The CDR3 protein is CASSWGERQETKYF. In DNA form, the CDR3 reads TGTGCCAGCAGTTGGGGGGAGCGCCAAGAGACCAAGTACTTC. Supplemented by reference TRBV2 and TRBJ2-5, the full variable domain reads EPEVTQTPSHQVTQMGQEVILRCVPISNHLYFYWYRQILGQKVEFLVSFYNNEISEKSEIFDDQFSVERPDGSNFTLKIRSTKLEDSAMYFCASSWGERQETKYFGPGTRLLVL.

This clonotype was counted at least ten times. The gene calls are TRBV28 and TRBJ1-2, with D tentatively TRBD1 (6 bases). Germline V gives CDR1 MDHEN, CDR2 SYDVKM. The V end was cut by 5 bases, the J end by 8 bases, with 21 bases between. This CDR3 has 15 residues. The CDR3 coding sequence is TGTGCCAGCAGTCCCGGGGCTAATGGGGGCAAGGGCTACACCTTC. Translating gives CASSPGANGGKGYTF.

The CDR3 loop reads CASSTGGSDSPLHF. In nucleotides, the CDR3 is TGTGCCAGCAGTACAGGGGGCAGTGATTCACCCCTCCACTTT. V gene TRBV7-9 combines with J gene TRBJ1-6; 9 nucleotides match TRBD1. V trimming: 6 bases; J trimming: 8 bases; junction bases outside the gene matches: 5. This CDR3 is 14 amino acids long. Germline CDR1 is SEHNR and CDR2 is FQNEAQ (reference sequence).

This clonotype was observed many times. The chain combines TRBV5-4 with TRBJ1-2, with 9 bases aligning to TRBD1. Unmatched junction bases numbered 7, after V lost 6 bases and J lost 4 bases. The CDR3 has 14 residues. CDR1 and CDR2 (germline): SGHNT, YYREEE (reference sequence). CDR3 nucleotides: TGTGCCAGCACCCCCCGGACAGGGGCCTATGGCTACACCTTC. The encoded protein is CASTPRTGAYGYTF. Complete variable domain (other parts from reference TRBV5-4 and TRBJ1-2): ETGVTQSPTHLIKTRGQQVTLRCSSQSGHNTVSWYQQALGQGPQFIFQYYREEENGRGNFPPRFSGLQFPNYSSELNVNALELDDSALYLCASTPRTGAYGYTFGSGTRLTVV.